The next 11 T cell receptor beta chains were all read from a single sample in a study of shared clonotypes between healthy human individuals. The method was immunoSEQ multiplex PCR; TCRdb's version includes in-frame clones alone and lacks a portion of them. This table has a few hundred thousand clones, over 50% appearing once. The sample was memory CD4+ T cells sorted from blood. Subset denoted: CD45RA-negative fraction. These receptors all stem from a man in his thirties or forties in good health.

The chain recombines TRBV2 with TRBJ1-5; possibly TRBD1 for D (6 bases). Germline loops: CDR1 SNHLY, CDR2 FYNNEI. The CDR3 length is 16 residues. V dropped 2 bases and J dropped 1 base, with 12 bases sitting between them. This CDR3 is CASSERWGASNQPQHF. The CDR3 region has the DNA TGTGCCAGCAGTGAAAGGTGGGGGGCGAGCAATCAGCCCCAGCATTTT.

This clone appeared once. This chain joins TRBV7-9 and TRBJ2-3, with D possibly being TRBD2 (5 bases). Germline loops: CDR1 SEHNR, CDR2 FQNEAQ (reference sequence). This CDR3 comprises 17 residues. V gave up 5 bases and J gave up 1 base, with 19 bases separating them. CDR3 loop: CASSPRTGRAGTDTQYF. As DNA, the CDR3 is TGTGCCAGCAGCCCCCGCACCGGGCGGGCAGGCACAGATACGCAGTATTTT.

The J gene is TRBJ1-1, the V gene TRBV5-4; no clear D. V lost 6 bases and J lost 6, with 15 bases in between. Germline lookup yields CDR1 SGHNT and CDR2 YYREEE (reference sequence). This CDR3 is 13 amino acids long. The chain's CDR3 is CASKTPGSPEAFF. The DNA of the CDR3 is TGTGCCAGCAAGACCCCTGGGAGCCCTGAAGCTTTCTTT.

The chain couples TRBV6-1 to TRBJ1-2, with a weak D call TRBD1 (5 bases). Between the trimmed V and J ends, which lost 6 bases and 3 bases, there was a span of 14 bases. CDR3 length: 14 residues. CDR1 is MNHNS and CDR2 is SASEGT in the germline V gene. CDR3 nucleotide sequence: TGTGCCAGCAGCTTACAGGAGGATGACTATGGCTACACCTTC. Amino acids: CASSLQEDDYGYTF.

V is TRBV7-2 and J is TRBJ1-3, with a tentative D call TRBD1 (5 bases). The CDR3 runs to 14 residues. Germline V lookup: CDR1 SGHTA, CDR2 FQGNSA. The V end was cut by 1 base, the J end by 4 bases, with 8 bases between. This CDR3 is CASSLGRQGNTIYF. The CDR3 nucleotides are TGTGCCAGCAGCTTAGGCCGACAGGGAAACACCATATATTTT. The whole variable domain, filled in from reference TRBV7-2 and TRBJ1-3, reads GAGVSQSPSNKVTEKGKDVELRCDPISGHTALYWYRQSLGQGLEFLIYFQGNSAPDKSGLPSDRFSAERTGGSVSTLTIQRTQQEDSAVYLCASSLGRQGNTIYFGEGSWLTVV.

This clone was counted only a few times. The rearrangement links TRBV18 to TRBJ1-1; tentative D call: TRBD1 (6 bases). CDR3 length: 17 residues. Germline V gene lookup returns CDR1 KGHSH and CDR2 LQKENI. V lost 3 bases and J lost 4, with 21 bases in between. The CDR3 loop reads CASSPDRDILRGTEAFF. For the CDR3, the DNA is TGTGCCAGCTCACCCGACCGGGACATTCTAAGGGGCACTGAAGCTTTCTTT.

The chain uses TRBV4-2 and TRBJ1-3; D uncertain. V was cut by 0 bases and J by 1 base, with 10 bases left in between. CDR1 LGHNA and CDR2 YNFKEQ come from the germline V gene. CDR3 length: 16 amino acids. The CDR3 region has the DNA TGTGCCAGCAGCCAAGAGGGCCCGACTTCTGGAAACACCATATATTTT. Protein: CASSQEGPTSGNTIYF.

This clone was found many times. The V gene is TRBV2, the J gene TRBJ1-1; a weak D match, TRBD1 (6 bases). The V gene's germline CDR1 is SNHLY and CDR2 FYNNEI. The CDR3 loop spans 14 amino acids. Trimming cost V 3 bases and J 5 bases, with 13 bases left between them. The CDR3 is CASSDRWGATEAFF. CDR3 nucleotides: TGTGCCAGCAGTGACCGTTGGGGGGCGACTGAAGCTTTCTTT.

The rearrangement links TRBV21-1 to TRBJ2-5; the DNA was not compared with TRBD1, the D call given in the table. TRBV21-1 is given as a pseudogene. This CDR3 has 13 amino acids. CDR3 nucleotides: TGTGCCAGCACCTCACAGGGGGTTAGGACCCAGTACTTC. Protein product: CASTSQGVRTQYF.

This clone was seen just once. The chain recombines TRBV11-1 with TRBJ2-3; D not certain. Germline-derived CDR1 and CDR2 are SGHAT and FQDESV (reference sequence). V was cut by 3 bases and J by 0 bases, with 13 bases left in between. CDR3 length: 16 residues. The CDR3 loop reads CASSFSTPSSTDTQYF. CDR3 sequence (DNA): TGTGCCAGCAGCTTTTCGACTCCTTCTAGCACAGATACGCAGTATTTT.

The J gene is TRBJ2-1, the V gene TRBV9; possibly TRBD1 for D (6 bases). This CDR3 comprises 13 residues. Trimming left V 4 bases short and J 10 bases short, with 15 bases between. Germline CDR1 and CDR2: SGDLS and YYNGEE. The CDR3 protein is CASSFTAGTEQFF. As DNA, the CDR3 is TGTGCCAGCAGCTTCACGGCCGGGACAGAGCAGTTCTTC.